A single sample is the source of the 24 T cell receptor beta chains below, sequenced in a study of response to subunit inactivated influenza vaccine. TCRdb recomputed calls from the RT-PCR reads with MiXCR, one row per CDR3 protein. The sample yields about 300,000 distinct CDR3 sequences, 20% to 25% seen once. The sample was PBMCs from blood, taken less than 22 months after vaccination. Receptors originate from a man aged 45 to 70 who received an inactivated influenza vaccine.

This clonotype was picked up many times. This rearrangement joins TRBV5-5 to TRBJ2-4; D unresolved. CDR3 length: 14 amino acids. Trimming left V 0 bases short and J 5 bases short, with 9 bases between. In germline, CDR1 is SGHKS, CDR2 YYEKEE (reference sequence). The CDR3 DNA sequence: TGTGCCAGCAGCTTGGGGGCACCAGAAAACATTCAGTACTTC. It yields the protein CASSLGAPENIQYF.

This clonotype was seen a handful of times. The genes are TRBV28 and TRBJ2-7, with 7 bases aligning to TRBD2. The germline V gene encodes CDR1 MDHEN and CDR2 SYDVKM. V was pared by 2 bases and J by 7 bases, with 8 bases of the junction left unmatched. The CDR3 extends over 14 amino acids. The CDR3 nucleotides read TGTGCCAGCAGTTTAGTGTCGGGGGGACGGGAGCAGTACTTC. Its protein is CASSLVSGGREQYF. The whole variable domain, remainder taken from reference TRBV28 and TRBJ2-7, is DVKVTQSSRYLVKRTGEKVFLECVQDMDHENMFWYRQDPGLGLRLIYFSYDVKMKEKGDIPEGYSVSREKKERFSLILESASTNQTSMYLCASSLVSGGREQYFGPGTRLTVT.

The rearrangement links TRBV24-1 to TRBJ2-3, with D unclear. Germline loops: CDR1 KGHDR, CDR2 SFDVKD. V dropped 5 bases and J dropped 2 bases, with 7 bases sitting between them. The CDR3 covers 13 residues. The CDR3 reads CATSVGATDTQYF. In DNA, the CDR3 is TGTGCCACCAGTGTCGGAGCCACAGATACGCAGTATTTT.

The chain recombines TRBV30 with TRBJ1-3; TRBD1 might be the D (5 bases). The CDR3 is 16 amino acids. V was trimmed by 4 bases and J by 1 base, leaving 17 bases between them. Germline-derived CDR1 and CDR2 are GTSNPN and SVGIG (reference sequence). CDR3: CAWKSAGTASGNTIYF. CDR3 coding DNA: TGTGCCTGGAAATCAGCCGGGACCGCATCTGGAAACACCATATATTTT.

The rearrangement links TRBV7-2 to TRBJ2-1; 9 nucleotides agree with TRBD2. The CDR3 extends over 15 amino acids. The V segment lost 6 bases and the J segment 10 bases; nucleotides outside the gene matches: 13. The germline CDR1 and CDR2 sequences are SGHTA and FQGNSA. In DNA, the CDR3 is TGTGCCAGCAGGTCAGGGGCGGGGGGGTTGCGGGAGCAGTTCTTC. This gives the protein CASRSGAGGLREQFF.

V gene TRBV6-5 combines with J gene TRBJ2-5, with D possibly being TRBD1 or TRBD2 (5 bases each). CDR1 is MNHEY and CDR2 is SVGAGI in the germline V gene. The CDR3 is made up of 15 amino acids. Trimming pared 2 bases from V and 2 bases from J, leaving 12 bases between. The CDR3 sequence is CASSYTGTDQETQYF. DNA for the CDR3: TGTGCCAGCAGTTACACCGGGACCGATCAAGAGACCCAGTACTTC.

This clonotype was observed many times. J is TRBJ1-1 and V is TRBV5-1; TRBD1 might be the D (6 bases). This CDR3 comprises 12 residues. Germline CDR1 is SGHRS and CDR2 is YFSETQ. The ends were cut back, 7 bases at V and 2 bases at J, with 9 bases in the middle. CDR3 DNA sequence: TGCGCCAGCGGGGGACAAAACACTGAAGCTTTCTTT. Amino acid sequence: CASGGQNTEAFF. The whole variable domain, remainder taken from reference TRBV5-1 and TRBJ1-1, is KAGVTQTPRYLIKTRGQQVTLSCSPISGHRSVSWYQQTPGQGLQFLFEYFSETQRNKGNFPGRFSGRQFSNSRSEMNVSTLELGDSALYLCASGGQNTEAFFGQGTRLTVV.

The genes are TRBV6-5 and TRBJ2-2, with D uncertain. This CDR3 is built from 15 residues. The germline V and J ends were trimmed by 2 bases and 6 bases, with 13 bases remaining between them. Germline CDR1 and CDR2: MNHEY and SVGAGI. CDR3: CASSYEVASSGELFF. The CDR3, as DNA: TGTGCCAGCAGTTACGAAGTGGCGTCGTCCGGGGAGCTGTTTTTT.

This clonotype occurred a few times. The chain combines TRBV7-9 with TRBJ1-2, with TRBD1 identical over 9 bases. V dropped 7 bases and J dropped 4; count of bases not matched to a gene: 7. This CDR3 comprises 14 residues. CDR1 and CDR2 from the germline V gene are SEHNR and FQNEAQ (reference sequence). CDR3 residues: CASTPGQGTYGYTF. DNA for the CDR3: TGTGCCAGCACTCCAGGACAGGGGACCTATGGCTACACCTTC.

This clonotype was recorded a few times. The CDR3 protein is CASSYSMGRTGQPQHF. CDR3 nucleotide sequence: TGTGCCAGCAGTTACTCGATGGGGCGAACCGGGCAGCCCCAGCATTTT. The V and J genes are TRBV6-2 or TRBV6-3 and TRBJ1-5; maybe TRBD1 (5 bases). Deletions cut 0 bases from V and 7 bases from J, with 16 bases between. The CDR3 is 16 amino acids. Per germline, CDR1 MNHEY and CDR2 SVGEGT.

This chain connects TRBV4-2 to TRBJ2-5; maybe TRBD2 (6 bases). Between the trimmed V and J ends, which lost 0 bases and 5 bases, there was a span of 10 bases. CDR1 and CDR2 (germline): LGHNA, YNFKEQ. This CDR3 comprises 14 residues. CDR3 nucleotide sequence: TGTGCCAGCAGCCAAGATGAGGGGAGGGAGACCCAGTACTTC. This sequence encodes CASSQDEGRETQYF.

This clonotype was counted ten times or more. The rearrangement uses TRBV12-3 or TRBV12-4 and TRBJ1-6; TRBD1 might be the D (5 bases). The CDR3 consists of 16 residues. Trimming took 6 bases from V and 0 from J, leaving 12 bases between them. Here the CDR3 DNA reads TGTGCCAGCAGCCAGGGAGGGAGCTCCTATAATTCACCCCTCCACTTT. It codes for CASSQGGSSYNSPLHF.

V is TRBV30 and J is TRBJ1-3; D remains unclear. This CDR3 comprises 12 residues. Germline V gene data show CDR1 as GTSNPN and CDR2 as SVGIG (reference sequence). Trimming pared 3 bases from V and 3 bases from J, leaving 6 bases between. The CDR3 is CAWSPIGNTIYF. Here the CDR3 DNA reads TGTGCCTGGAGCCCGATTGGAAACACCATATATTTT.

This clonotype came up a few times. The chain carries TRBV3-1 and TRBJ2-1, with 9 bases matching TRBD1. After removal of 6 bases from V and 1 base from J, the junction contained 13 bases not matched to a gene. The CDR3 runs to 18 residues. CDR1 LGHDT and CDR2 YNNKEL come from the germline V gene (reference sequence). The DNA for the CDR3 is TGTGCCAGCAGTGGGGACAGGGAGCTTCGACTTTCCTACAATGAGCAGTTCTTC. Its protein product is CASSGDRELRLSYNEQFF.

The chain recombines TRBV20-1 with TRBJ2-4; 8 bases are a match to TRBD2. Germline CDR1 DFQATT, CDR2 SNEGSKA (reference sequence). Trimming took 8 bases from V and 0 from J; bases not matched to a gene: 3. This CDR3 has 13 amino acids. This chain's CDR3 is CSSGGRAKNIQYF. The CDR3 region has the DNA TGCAGTAGCGGGGGAAGAGCCAAAAACATTCAGTACTTC.

Only a few counts were recorded for this clonotype. The V and J genes are TRBV29-1 and TRBJ2-1; D unresolved. The CDR3 runs to 11 residues. The germline gives CDR1 SQVTM, CDR2 ANQGSEA. Trimming stripped 2 bases from V and 9 bases from J, with 8 bases between. The CDR3 here is CSVENMREQFF. The CDR3 DNA sequence: TGCAGCGTTGAAAACATGCGTGAGCAGTTCTTC.

This clonotype turned up a few times. V and J are TRBV30 and TRBJ1-2; D perhaps matches TRBD1 (5 bases). This CDR3 is built from 11 residues. CDR1 is GTSNPN, CDR2 SVGIG, per germline (reference sequence). V lost 4 bases to trimming and J lost 8 bases, with 11 bases between them. For the CDR3, the DNA is TGTGCCTGGATAGCCAGGGAGGGCTACACCTTC. Residues: CAWIAREGYTF.

A word on this clonotype: A junction boundary mismatches the germline segment, possibly from a read error. The rearrangement links TRBV7-7 to TRBJ2-1, with 8 bases lining up with TRBD1. CDR1 and CDR2 from the germline V gene are SSHAT and FNYEAQ (reference sequence). The CDR3 runs 14 residues. The CDR3 bases are TGTGCTAGCAGCAGACAGGGGAACTACAATGAGCAGTTCTTC. It specifies CASSRQGNYNEQFF.

This clonotype was picked up a small number of times. CDR3: CASSLGGGLTEAFF. The CDR3 DNA follows: TGTGCCAGCAGCCTAGGGGGCGGATTGACTGAAGCTTTCTTT. V usage is TRBV6-1 and J usage is TRBJ1-1; TRBD1 matches 7 bases. The CDR3 totals 14 residues. V lost 6 bases, J lost 5 bases, and 9 bases stayed unmatched. Germline V CDR1 and CDR2: MNHNS, SASEGT.

J is TRBJ2-7 and V is TRBV12-3 or TRBV12-4; D may be TRBD1 (5 bases). The V end lost 1 base, the J end lost 1 base, and 11 bases lay between the germline ends. The CDR3 has 15 amino acids. This chain's CDR3 is CASSLGQGRSYEQYF. CDR3 sequence (DNA): TGTGCCAGCAGTTTAGGTCAGGGTCGATCCTACGAGCAGTACTTC.

The genes are TRBV27 and TRBJ2-5; D perhaps matches TRBD1 (6 bases). The CDR3 sequence is 13 residues long. Per germline, CDR1 MNHEY and CDR2 SMNVEV (reference sequence). Trimming pared 2 bases from V and 4 bases from J, leaving 8 bases between. The CDR3 loop reads CASSLGQRETQYF. CDR3 sequence (DNA): TGTGCCAGCAGTTTAGGACAGAGAGAGACCCAGTACTTC.

In its sample, this clonotype was seen a few times. This chain links TRBV5-5 with TRBJ2-3; D ambiguous. This CDR3 comprises 16 residues. The V end lost 0 bases, the J end lost 2 bases, and 13 bases lay between the germline ends. CDR1 SGHKS and CDR2 YYEKEE come from the germline V gene (reference sequence). The CDR3 sequence is CASSLARWEYTDTQYF. CDR3 sequence (DNA): TGTGCCAGCAGCTTGGCCCGGTGGGAATACACAGATACGCAGTATTTT.

This chain uses TRBV28 with TRBJ1-2; no reliable D call. Per germline, CDR1 MDHEN and CDR2 SYDVKM. V was pared by 9 bases and J by 7 bases, with 15 bases between. The CDR3 spans 12 residues. This CDR3 reads CASARSGGGYTF. The DNA for the CDR3 is TGTGCCAGTGCCCGTTCTGGAGGTGGCTACACCTTC.

The genes are TRBV5-1 and TRBJ1-2, with D possibly matching TRBD1 (5 bases). Germline assignment: CDR1 SGHRS and CDR2 YFSETQ. The V end lost 8 bases, the J end lost 7 bases, and 21 bases lay between the germline ends. The CDR3 is 14 residues long. The CDR3 protein is CASSLTGEQRGYTF. CDR3 in DNA: TGCGCCAGTAGCCTGACGGGGGAGCAACGTGGCTACACCTTC.